A selection of T cell receptor beta chains follows, all from one sample in a study of blood T cells in healthy people across ages. TCRdb redid the calling of the 5' RACE reads with MiXCR, one entry per CDR3 protein. The sample lists fewer than 750,000 distinct CDR3 sequences, over 40% seen once, with approximately 15% in the top ten. The sequenced sample was blood. The receptors were gathered from a woman aged 80 or over in good health. The CDR3 runs from the conserved cysteine through the conserved F or W. Fields, in order: V gene, J gene, D gene, clone size, CDR3 DNA, CDR3 protein. D genes are given only for firm matches. Clone size is given for some rows only: seen once, a few or many times, or a class if the clone is expanded.

TRBV20-1	TRBJ1-1	-	few	TGCAGTGCTTCCAGGGGCACTGAAGCTTTCTTT	CSASRGTEAFF
TRBV2	TRBJ1-5	-	-	TGTGCCAGCAAGGGGCAGGGTAATCAGCCCCAGCATTTT	CASKGQGNQPQHF
TRBV15	TRBJ2-5	-	-	TGTGCCACCACCGCCGGGGGCGGGCAGACCCAAGAGACCCAGTACTTC	CATTAGGGQTQETQYF
TRBV20-1	TRBJ2-1	-	once	TGCAGTGCGGTAAAGGGCAACTACAATGAGCAGTTCTTC	CSAVKGNYNEQFF
TRBV4-1	TRBJ2-3	-	many	TGCGCCAGCAGCCCCTCATTGGGAAATAGGCAGTATTTT	CASSPSLGNRQYF
TRBV12-3/TRBV12-4	TRBJ1-2	TRBD1	-	TGTGCCAGCAGTTCTCCGGGACAGGGTCGGTCTGGCTACACCTTC	CASSSPGQGRSGYTF
TRBV7-8	TRBJ1-1	-	once	TGTGCCAGCTATAGTACGACGAAAACTGAAGCTTTCTTT	CASYSTTKTEAFF
TRBV28	TRBJ1-5	TRBD1	-	TGTGCCAGCAGCATCCAGGGGGCGAGGGATCAGCCCCAGCATTTT	CASSIQGARDQPQHF
TRBV6-5	TRBJ2-5	TRBD1	-	TGTGCCAGCAGTGACAGGGGTTCCCAAGAGACCCAGTACTTC	CASSDRGSQETQYF
TRBV18	TRBJ2-1	-	-	TGTGCCAGCTCACCACTAGACCCCAGCTCCTACAATGGGCAGTTCTTC	CASSPLDPSSYNGQFF
TRBV2	TRBJ1-5	-	-	TGTGCCAGCAGCCAGGGAGGGATAGATAGCAATCAGCCCCAGCATTTT	CASSQGGIDSNQPQHF
TRBV28	TRBJ1-5	-	-	TGTGCCAGCAGTTTAATGGGGGGGAATCAGCCCCAGCATTTT	CASSLMGGNQPQHF
TRBV10-3	TRBJ2-4	-	-	TGTGCCATCAGCCCAGCCACCCCCCTTGGGGGCATTCAGTACTTC	CAISPATPLGGIQYF
TRBV6-2/TRBV6-3	TRBJ1-2	-	many	TGTGCCAGCAGTTACTGGGGGCGTGGATATGGCTACACCTTC	CASSYWGRGYGYTF
TRBV12-3/TRBV12-4	TRBJ2-3	-	-	TGTGCCAGCAGTTTATGGATGACACCCGCAGATACGCAGTATTTT	CASSLWMTPADTQYF
TRBV5-6	TRBJ2-7	-	few	TGTGCCAGCAGCTTGGTGGACAGCTACGAGCAGTACTTC	CASSLVDSYEQYF
TRBV7-2	TRBJ2-4	-	many	TGTGCCAGCAGCTTCCGGGACGGAAAAAACATTCAGTACTTC	CASSFRDGKNIQYF
TRBV24-1	TRBJ2-7	TRBD1	-	TGTGCCACCAGTGATTCACGCCCGGGACAGGGGGGGTTTTCCTACAATGAGCAGTACTTC	CATSDSRPGQGGFSYNEQYF
TRBV20-1	TRBJ2-5	-	many	TGCAGTGCTACCTCTTTGCGGGGCCAAGAGACCCAGTACTTC	CSATSLRGQETQYF
TRBV10-1	TRBJ2-5	-	-	TGCGCCAGCAGATTAACCAGGGAGGCGAGCTCGACCCAGTACTTC	CASRLTREASSTQYF
TRBV5-5	TRBJ2-3	-	once	TGTGTCACCGACCTAACAGGGTTCCCCACAGATACGCAGTATTTT	CVTDLTGFPTDTQYF
TRBV7-2	TRBJ1-2	-	few	TGTGCCAGCAGACCCGGCGGGCAGGCTAACTATGGCTACACCTTC	CASRPGGQANYGYTF
TRBV5-1	TRBJ2-1	-	-	TGCGCCAGCCGAAATTGGGGGAATGAGCAGTTCTTC	CASRNWGNEQFF
TRBV4-2	TRBJ2-7	-	-	TGTGCCAGCAGCCAAGATCAGAGCTCCTACGAGCAGTACTTC	CASSQDQSSYEQYF
TRBV25-1	TRBJ2-4	TRBD1	few	TGTGCCACCAAGTCCCCGGGACAGACAAACATTCAGTACTTC	CATKSPGQTNIQYF
TRBV7-8	TRBJ2-4	-	-	TGTGCCAGCAGCCCCGAAGGACTCGGGGCCAAAAACATTCAGTACTTC	CASSPEGLGAKNIQYF
TRBV27	TRBJ2-6	-	-	TGTGCCAGCAGTCCGGGGATAGGTGCCAGCGTCCTGACTTTC	CASSPGIGASVLTF
TRBV5-1	TRBJ2-1	-	once	TGCGCCAGCAGCCCCCGGACGGGCTCCTACAATGAGCAGTTCTTC	CASSPRTGSYNEQFF